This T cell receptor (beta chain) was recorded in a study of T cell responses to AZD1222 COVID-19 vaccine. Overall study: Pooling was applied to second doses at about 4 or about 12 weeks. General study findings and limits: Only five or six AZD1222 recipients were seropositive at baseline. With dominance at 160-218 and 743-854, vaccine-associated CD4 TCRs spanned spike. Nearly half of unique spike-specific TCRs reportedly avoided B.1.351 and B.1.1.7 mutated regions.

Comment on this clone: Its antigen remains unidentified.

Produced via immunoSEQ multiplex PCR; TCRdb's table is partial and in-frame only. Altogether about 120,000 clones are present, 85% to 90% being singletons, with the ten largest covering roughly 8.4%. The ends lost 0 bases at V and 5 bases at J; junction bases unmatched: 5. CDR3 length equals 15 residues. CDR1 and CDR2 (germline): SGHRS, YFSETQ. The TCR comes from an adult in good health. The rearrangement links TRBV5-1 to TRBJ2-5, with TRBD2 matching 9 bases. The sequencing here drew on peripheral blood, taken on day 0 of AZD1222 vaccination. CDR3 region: CASSLGLAGLETQYF. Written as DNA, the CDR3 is TGCGCCAGCAGCTTGGGGCTAGCGGGGCTGGAGACCCAGTACTTC.